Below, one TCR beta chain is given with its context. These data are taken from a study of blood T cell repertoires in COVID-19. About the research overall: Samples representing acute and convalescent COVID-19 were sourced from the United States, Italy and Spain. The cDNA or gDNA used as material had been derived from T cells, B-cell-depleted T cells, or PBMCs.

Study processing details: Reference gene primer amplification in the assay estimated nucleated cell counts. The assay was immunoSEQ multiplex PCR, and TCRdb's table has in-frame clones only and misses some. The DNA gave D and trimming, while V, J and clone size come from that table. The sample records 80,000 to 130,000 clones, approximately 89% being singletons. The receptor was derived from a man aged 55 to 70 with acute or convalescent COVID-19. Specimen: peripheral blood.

CDR3 in DNA: TGTGCCATCAGTGAGACTGCCCGGGGAGAGACCCAGTACTTC. Translation: CAISETARGETQYF. This chain links TRBV10-3 with TRBJ2-5; D is perhaps TRBD2 (5 bases). V was clipped by 2 bases and J by 4 bases, with 11 bases between them. Germline lookup yields CDR1 ENHRY and CDR2 SYGVKD. The CDR3 is 14 amino acids.